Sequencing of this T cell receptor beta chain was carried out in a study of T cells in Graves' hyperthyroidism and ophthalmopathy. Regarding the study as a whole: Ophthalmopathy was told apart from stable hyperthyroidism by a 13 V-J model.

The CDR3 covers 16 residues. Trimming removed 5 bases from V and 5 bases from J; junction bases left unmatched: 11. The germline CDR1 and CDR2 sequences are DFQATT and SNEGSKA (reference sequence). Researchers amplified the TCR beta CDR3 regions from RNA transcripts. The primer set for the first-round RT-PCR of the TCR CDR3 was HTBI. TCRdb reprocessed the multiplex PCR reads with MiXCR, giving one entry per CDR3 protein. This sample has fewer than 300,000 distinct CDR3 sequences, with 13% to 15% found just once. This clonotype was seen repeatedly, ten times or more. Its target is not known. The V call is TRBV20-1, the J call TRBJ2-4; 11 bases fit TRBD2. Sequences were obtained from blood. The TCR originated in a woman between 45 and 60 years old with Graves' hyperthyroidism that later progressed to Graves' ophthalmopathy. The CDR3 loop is CSAEGSGRAQENIQYF. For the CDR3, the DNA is TGCAGTGCTGAAGGTAGCGGGAGGGCCCAGGAAAACATTCAGTACTTC.